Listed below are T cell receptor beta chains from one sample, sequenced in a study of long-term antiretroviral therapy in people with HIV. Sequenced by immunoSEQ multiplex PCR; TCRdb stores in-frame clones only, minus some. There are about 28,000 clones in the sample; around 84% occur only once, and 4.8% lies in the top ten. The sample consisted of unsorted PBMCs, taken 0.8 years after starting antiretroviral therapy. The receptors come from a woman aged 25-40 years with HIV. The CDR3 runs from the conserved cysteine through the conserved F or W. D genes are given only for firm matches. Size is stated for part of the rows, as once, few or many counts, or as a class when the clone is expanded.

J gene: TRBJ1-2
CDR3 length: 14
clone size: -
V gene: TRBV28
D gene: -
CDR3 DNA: TGTGCCAGCAGCGGGGTTGTATCTGACTATGGCTACACCTTC
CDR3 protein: CASSGVVSDYGYTF

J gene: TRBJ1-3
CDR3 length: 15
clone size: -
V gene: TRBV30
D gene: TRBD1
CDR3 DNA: TGTGCCTGGAGAGACAGGGGCACCTCTGGAAACACCATATATTTT
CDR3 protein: CAWRDRGTSGNTIYF

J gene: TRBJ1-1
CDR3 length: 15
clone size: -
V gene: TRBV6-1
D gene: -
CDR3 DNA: TGTGCCAGCAGTGAATGGACAGATTCTAACACTGAAGCTTTCTTT
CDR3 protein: CASSEWTDSNTEAFF

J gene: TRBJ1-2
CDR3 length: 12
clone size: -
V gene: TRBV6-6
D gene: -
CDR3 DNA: TGTGCCAGCAGTTACTCGAACGGTAGAAACACCTTC
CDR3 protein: CASSYSNGRNTF

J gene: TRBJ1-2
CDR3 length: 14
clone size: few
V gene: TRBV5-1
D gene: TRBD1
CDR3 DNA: TGCGCCAGCAGCCCAGGGACAGGGACAGTTGGCTACACCTTC
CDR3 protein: CASSPGTGTVGYTF

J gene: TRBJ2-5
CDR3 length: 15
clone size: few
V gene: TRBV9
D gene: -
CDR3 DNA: TGTGCCAGCAGCGTAGAGGACGGGGGAAAAGAGACCCAGTACTTC
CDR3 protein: CASSVEDGGKETQYF

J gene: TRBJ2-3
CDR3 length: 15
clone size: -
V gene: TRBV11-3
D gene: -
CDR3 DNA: TGTGCCAGCAGCTCCCGCGGGGCCCCAGGAGGTACGCAGTATTTT
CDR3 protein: CASSSRGAPGGTQYF

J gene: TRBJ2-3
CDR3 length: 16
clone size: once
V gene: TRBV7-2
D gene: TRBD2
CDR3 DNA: TGTGCCAGCAGCTTATTCGCGGGGGTGAGCACAGATACGCAGTATTTT
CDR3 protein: CASSLFAGVSTDTQYF

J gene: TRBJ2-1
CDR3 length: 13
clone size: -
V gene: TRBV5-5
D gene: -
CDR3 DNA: TGTGCCAGCAGCCTTGTAGGCACTCATGAGCAGTTCTTC
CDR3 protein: CASSLVGTHEQFF

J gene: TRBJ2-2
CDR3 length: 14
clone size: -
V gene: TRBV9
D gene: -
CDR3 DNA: TGTGCCAGCAGCCCGAGCGGAGGTGCCGGGGAGCTGTTTTTT
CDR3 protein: CASSPSGGAGELFF

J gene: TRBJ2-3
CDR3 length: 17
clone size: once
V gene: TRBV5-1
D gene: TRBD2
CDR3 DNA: TGCGCCAGCAGCTCCCTACTAGCGGGGGGCCTGGGAGATACGCAGTATTTT
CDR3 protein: CASSSLLAGGLGDTQYF

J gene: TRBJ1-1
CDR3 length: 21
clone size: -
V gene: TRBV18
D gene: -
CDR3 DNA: TGTGCCAGCTCACCAATGGGGGGCTGGGGGTATCGATCTTCCTTAAACACTGAAGCTTTCTTT
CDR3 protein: CASSPMGGWGYRSSLNTEAFF

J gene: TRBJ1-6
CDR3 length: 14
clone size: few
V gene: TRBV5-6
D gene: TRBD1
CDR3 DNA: TGTGCCAGCAGCCGACAGGGGTATAATTCACCCCTCCACTTT
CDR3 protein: CASSRQGYNSPLHF

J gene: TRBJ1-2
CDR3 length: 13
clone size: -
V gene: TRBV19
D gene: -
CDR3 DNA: TGTGCCAGTAATAGAGTGTCGTCCGACGGCTACACCTTC
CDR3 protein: CASNRVSSDGYTF

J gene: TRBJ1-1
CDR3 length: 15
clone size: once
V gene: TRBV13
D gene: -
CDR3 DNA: TGTGCCAGCAGCTTAGGCAACACGCTGAACACTGAAGCTTTCTTT
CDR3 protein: CASSLGNTLNTEAFF

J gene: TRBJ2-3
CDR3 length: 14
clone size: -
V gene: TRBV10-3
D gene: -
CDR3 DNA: TGTGCCATCAGTGAGTCTGCTAGCGCAGATACGCAGTATTTT
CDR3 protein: CAISESASADTQYF

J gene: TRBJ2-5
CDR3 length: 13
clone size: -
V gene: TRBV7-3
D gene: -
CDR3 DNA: TGTGCCAGCAGCTTTTCCCAGGGAGAGACCCAGTACTTC
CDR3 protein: CASSFSQGETQYF

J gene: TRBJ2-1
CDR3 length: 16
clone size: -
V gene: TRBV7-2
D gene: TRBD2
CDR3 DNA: TGTGCCAGCAGCTCCGGTGGGCGGGGGGGCCTCAGTGAGCAGTTCTTC
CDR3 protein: CASSSGGRGGLSEQFF

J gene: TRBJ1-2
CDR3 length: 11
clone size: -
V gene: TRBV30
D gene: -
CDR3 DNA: TGTGCCTGGAGTACACAGGGTGGCTACACCTTC
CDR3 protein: CAWSTQGGYTF

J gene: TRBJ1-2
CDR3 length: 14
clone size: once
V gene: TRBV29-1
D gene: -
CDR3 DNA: TGCAGCGTTGGCTACCCCAGGGGCAAGGAAGGCTACACCTTC
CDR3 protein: CSVGYPRGKEGYTF

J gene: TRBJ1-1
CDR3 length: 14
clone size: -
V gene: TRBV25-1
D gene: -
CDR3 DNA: TGTGCCAGCAGTGGTTTACAGGTGAACACTGAAGCTTTCTTT
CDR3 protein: CASSGLQVNTEAFF

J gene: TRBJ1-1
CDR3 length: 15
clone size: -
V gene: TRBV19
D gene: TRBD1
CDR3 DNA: TGTGCCAGTAGTATTTTGCAGGGGGCTCGTACTGAAGCTTTCTTT
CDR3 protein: CASSILQGARTEAFF

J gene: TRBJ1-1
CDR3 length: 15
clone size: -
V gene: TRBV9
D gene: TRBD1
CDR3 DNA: TGTGCCAGCAGCGTAGTGGGGACAGAGAACACTGAAGCTTTCTTT
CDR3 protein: CASSVVGTENTEAFF

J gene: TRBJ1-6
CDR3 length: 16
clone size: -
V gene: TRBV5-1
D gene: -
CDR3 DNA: TGCGCCAGCAGCTTGGACGCCCCAAGGCGTAATTCACCCCTCCACTTT
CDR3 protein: CASSLDAPRRNSPLHF

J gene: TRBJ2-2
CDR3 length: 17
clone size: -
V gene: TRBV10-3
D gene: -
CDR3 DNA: TGTGCCATCAGGGGGGAGAGGCGGGCCTCGAACACCGGGGAGCTGTTTTTT
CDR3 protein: CAIRGERRASNTGELFF

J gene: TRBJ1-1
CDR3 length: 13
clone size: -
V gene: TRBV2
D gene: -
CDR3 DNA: TGTGCCAGCAGTGTCGGAGAGGCGGCGTGGGCTTTCTTT
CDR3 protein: CASSVGEAAWAFF

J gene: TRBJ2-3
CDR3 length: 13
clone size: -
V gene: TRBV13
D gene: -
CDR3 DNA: TGTGCCAGCAGCCAACAGCTAGGTCCCACGCAGTATTTT
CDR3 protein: CASSQQLGPTQYF

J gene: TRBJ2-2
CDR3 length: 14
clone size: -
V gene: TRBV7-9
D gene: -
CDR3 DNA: TGTGCCAGCAGCTCCACTAAATTGGCCGGGGAGCTGTTTTTT
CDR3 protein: CASSSTKLAGELFF

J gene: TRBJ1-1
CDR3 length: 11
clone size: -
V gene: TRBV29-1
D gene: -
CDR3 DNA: TGCAGCGTTGTGGGGGGCCATGAAGCTTTCTTT
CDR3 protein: CSVVGGHEAFF

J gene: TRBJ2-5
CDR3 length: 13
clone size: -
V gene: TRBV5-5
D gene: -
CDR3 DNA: TGTGCCAGCAGCTTTTCAGGGGAAGAGACCCAGTACTTC
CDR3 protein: CASSFSGEETQYF

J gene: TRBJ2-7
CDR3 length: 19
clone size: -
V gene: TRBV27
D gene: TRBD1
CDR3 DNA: TGTGCCAGCAGTTTAACACCCCTAGGACAGGGGTATCGCTCGGGGGAGCAGTACTTC
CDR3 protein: CASSLTPLGQGYRSGEQYF

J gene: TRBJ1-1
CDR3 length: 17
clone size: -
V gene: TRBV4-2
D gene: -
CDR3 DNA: TGTGCCAGCAGCCAAGTTCGTGAAACAGGGAGGGACACTGAAGCTTTCTTT
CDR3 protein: CASSQVRETGRDTEAFF

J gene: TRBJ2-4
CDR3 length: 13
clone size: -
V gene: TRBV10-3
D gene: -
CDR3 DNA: TGTGCCATCAGTGATGTCACGGAAAACATTCAGTACTTC
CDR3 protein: CAISDVTENIQYF

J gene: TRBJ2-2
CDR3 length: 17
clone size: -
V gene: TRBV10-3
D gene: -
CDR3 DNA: TGTGCCATCAGTGAGTCGGTCGGGTATGGGGCCCCCGGGGAGCTGTTTTTT
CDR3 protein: CAISESVGYGAPGELFF

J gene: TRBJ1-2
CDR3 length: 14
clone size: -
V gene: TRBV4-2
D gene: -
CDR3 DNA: TGTGCCAGCAGCCAGGTGGACAACCTCTATGGCTACACCTTC
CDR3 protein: CASSQVDNLYGYTF

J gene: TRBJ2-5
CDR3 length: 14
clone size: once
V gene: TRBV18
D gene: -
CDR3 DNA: TGTGCCAGCTCACCAACACTAGTCCAAGAGACCCAGTACTTC
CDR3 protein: CASSPTLVQETQYF